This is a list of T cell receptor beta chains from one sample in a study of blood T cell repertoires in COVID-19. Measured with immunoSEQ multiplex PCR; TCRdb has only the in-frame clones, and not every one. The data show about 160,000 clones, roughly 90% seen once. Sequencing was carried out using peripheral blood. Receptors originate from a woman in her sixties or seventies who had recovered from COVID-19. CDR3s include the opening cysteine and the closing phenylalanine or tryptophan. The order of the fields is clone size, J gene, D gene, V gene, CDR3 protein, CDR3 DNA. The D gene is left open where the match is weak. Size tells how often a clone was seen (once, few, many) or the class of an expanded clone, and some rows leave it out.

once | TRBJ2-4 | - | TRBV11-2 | CASGTTTLAKNIQYF | TGTGCCAGCGGGACAACCACCCTAGCCAAAAACATTCAGTACTTC
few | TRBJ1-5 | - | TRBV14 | CASSRAHQQPQHF | TGTGCCAGCAGCCGGGCCCACCAGCAGCCCCAGCATTTT
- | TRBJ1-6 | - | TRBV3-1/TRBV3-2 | CASSQETAPYNSPLHF | TGTGCCAGCAGCCAAGAGACAGCTCCCTATAATTCACCCCTCCACTTT
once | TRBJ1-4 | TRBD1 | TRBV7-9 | CASSLSQGDEKLFF | TGTGCCAGCAGCTTATCACAGGGGGATGAAAAACTGTTTTTT
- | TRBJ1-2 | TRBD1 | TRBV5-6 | CASSLNRGIDYGYTF | TGTGCCAGCAGCTTGAACAGGGGAATCGACTATGGCTACACCTTC
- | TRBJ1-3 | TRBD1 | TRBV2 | CAAGQGYSGNTIYF | TGTGCCGCGGGACAGGGGTACTCTGGAAACACCATATATTTT
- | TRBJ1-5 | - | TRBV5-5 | CASSLVLGGNQPQHF | TGTGCCAGCAGCCTGGTCTTGGGAGGAAATCAGCCCCAGCATTTT
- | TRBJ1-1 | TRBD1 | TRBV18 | CASSPRTGVEAFF | TGTGCCAGCTCACCACGTACAGGGGTTGAAGCTTTCTTT
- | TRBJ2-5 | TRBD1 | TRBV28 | CASLGQEKETQYF | TGTGCCAGCCTGGGACAGGAAAAAGAGACCCAGTACTTC
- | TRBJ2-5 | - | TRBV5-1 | CASSLLRRQETQYF | TGCGCCAGCAGCTTGCTCAGGCGACAAGAGACCCAGTACTTC
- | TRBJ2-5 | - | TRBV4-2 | CASSQATSTYQETQYF | TGTGCCAGCAGCCAAGCAACTAGTACGTACCAAGAGACCCAGTACTTC
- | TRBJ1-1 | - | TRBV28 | CASSSILRQARTEAFF | TGTGCCAGCAGTTCCATCTTGCGACAGGCCAGGACTGAAGCTTTCTTT
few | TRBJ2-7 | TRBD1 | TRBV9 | CASSVGQGREQYF | TGTGCCAGCAGCGTCGGACAGGGGCGCGAGCAGTACTTC
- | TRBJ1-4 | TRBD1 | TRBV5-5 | CASSFGQGGEKLFF | TGTGCCAGCAGCTTTGGACAGGGCGGTGAAAAACTGTTTTTT
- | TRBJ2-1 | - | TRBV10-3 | CAISGGSDEQFF | TGTGCCATCAGTGGGGGTAGCGATGAGCAGTTCTTC
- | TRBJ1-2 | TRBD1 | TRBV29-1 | CSVVRTGGYGYTF | TGCAGCGTTGTGAGGACAGGGGGATACGGCTACACCTTC
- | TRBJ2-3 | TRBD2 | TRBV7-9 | CASSNSGPKDTQYF | TGTGCCAGCAGCAATAGCGGGCCGAAGGATACGCAGTATTTT
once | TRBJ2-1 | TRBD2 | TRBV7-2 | CASSMGLAGLRGVEQFF | TGTGCCAGCAGCATGGGACTAGCGGGGCTTCGGGGGGTCGAGCAGTTCTTC
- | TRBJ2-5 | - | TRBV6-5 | CASSYVRGETQYF | TGTGCCAGCAGTTACGTTAGGGGGGAGACCCAGTACTTC
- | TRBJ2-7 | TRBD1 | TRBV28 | CASSLPRAGGEQYF | TGTGCCAGCAGTTTACCCCGGGCAGGGGGCGAGCAGTACTTC
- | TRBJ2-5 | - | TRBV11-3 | CASSLATEYQETQYF | TGTGCCAGCAGCTTAGCCACAGAGTACCAAGAGACCCAGTACTTC
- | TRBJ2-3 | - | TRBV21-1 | CASSKEGGQGADTQYF | TGTGCCAGCAGCAAAGAGGGGGGACAGGGGGCAGATACGCAGTATTTT
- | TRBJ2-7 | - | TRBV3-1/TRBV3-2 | CASWGGPGSYEQYF | TGTGCCTCCTGGGGGGGGCCCGGCTCCTACGAGCAGTACTTC
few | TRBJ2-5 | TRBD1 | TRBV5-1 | CASSLDGRGLETQYF | TGCGCCAGCAGCTTGGACGGCAGGGGGCTCGAGACCCAGTACTTC
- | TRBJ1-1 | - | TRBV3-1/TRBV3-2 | CASSQGFGGSEAFF | TGTGCCAGCAGCCAAGGTTTCGGAGGGTCTGAAGCTTTCTTT
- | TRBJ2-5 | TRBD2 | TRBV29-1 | CSVFSGGIETQYF | TGCAGCGTTTTTAGCGGGGGGATCGAGACCCAGTACTTC
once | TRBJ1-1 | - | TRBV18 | CASSEGLNTEAFF | TGTGCCAGCTCAGAGGGACTCAACACTGAAGCTTTCTTT
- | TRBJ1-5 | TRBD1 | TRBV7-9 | CASTLTGSTGNQPQHF | TGTGCCAGCACCCTGACAGGGTCTACGGGCAATCAGCCCCAGCATTTT
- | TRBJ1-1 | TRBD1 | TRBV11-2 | CASRKGADTEAFF | TGTGCCAGCAGGAAGGGGGCCGACACTGAAGCTTTCTTT
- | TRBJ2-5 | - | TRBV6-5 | CASSSGQETQYF | TGTGCCAGCAGTTCGGGACAAGAGACCCAGTACTTC
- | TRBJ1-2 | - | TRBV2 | CASSISGVHGYTF | TGTGCCAGCAGTATCTCAGGGGTTCATGGCTACACCTTC
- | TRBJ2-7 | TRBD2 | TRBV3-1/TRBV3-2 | CASSQGSGGPREQYF | TGTGCCAGCAGCCAAGGGTCGGGGGGGCCTCGCGAGCAGTACTTC
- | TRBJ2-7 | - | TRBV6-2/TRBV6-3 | CASSPQGSYEQYF | TGTGCCAGCAGCCCCCAGGGCTCCTACGAGCAGTACTTC
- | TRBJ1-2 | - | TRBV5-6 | CASSLNSYYGYTF | TGTGCCAGCAGCTTAAACAGTTACTATGGCTACACCTTC
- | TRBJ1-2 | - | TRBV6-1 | CASSEPDYGYTF | TGTGCCAGCAGTGAGCCGGACTATGGCTACACCTTC
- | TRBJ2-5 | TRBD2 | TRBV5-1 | CASSFSLRLAGGLETQYF | TGCGCCAGCAGCTTCAGCCTTCGACTAGCGGGGGGGTTAGAGACCCAGTACTTC
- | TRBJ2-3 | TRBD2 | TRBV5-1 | CASSLAAGSSTDTQYF | TGCGCCAGCAGCCTTGCAGCGGGGTCAAGCACAGATACGCAGTATTTT
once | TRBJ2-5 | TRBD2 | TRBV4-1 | CASSLLAGETQYF | TGCGCCAGCAGCCTACTAGCGGGGGAGACCCAGTACTTC
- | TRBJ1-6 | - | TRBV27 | CASSLSLQGSSPLHF | TGTGCCAGCAGTTTATCATTGCAGGGGAGCTCACCCCTCCACTTT
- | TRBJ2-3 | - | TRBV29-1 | CSVRRESTDTQYF | TGCAGCGTTCGGAGGGAAAGCACAGATACGCAGTATTTT
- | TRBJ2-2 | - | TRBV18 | CASSLETGELFF | TGTGCCAGCTCACTGGAGACCGGGGAGCTGTTTTTT
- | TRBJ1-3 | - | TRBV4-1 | CASSRGGAEAGNTIYF | TGCGCCAGCAGCCGCGGGGGGGCGGAAGCTGGAAACACCATATATTTT
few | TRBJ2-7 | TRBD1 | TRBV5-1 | CASSAQGARGYEQYF | TGCGCCAGCAGCGCACAGGGGGCTCGGGGCTACGAGCAGTACTTC
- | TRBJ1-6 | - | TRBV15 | CATSRARDTYNSPLHF | TGTGCCACCAGCAGAGCCCGGGACACCTATAATTCACCCCTCCACTTT
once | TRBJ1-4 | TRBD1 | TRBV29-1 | CSVTGTGGLGEKLFF | TGCAGCGTTACCGGGACAGGGGGCTTAGGAGAAAAACTGTTTTTT
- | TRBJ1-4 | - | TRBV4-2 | CASSQPGQPDGLF | TGTGCCAGCAGCCAACCAGGACAGCCAGATGGACTTTTT
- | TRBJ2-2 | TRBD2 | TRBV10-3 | CAISSAGTSSGGELFF | TGTGCCATCAGCTCTGCGGGGACTAGCTCGGGCGGGGAGCTGTTTTTT
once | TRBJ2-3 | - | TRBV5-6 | CASSFSAGQFTDTQYF | TGTGCCAGCAGCTTTTCTGCAGGGCAGTTCACAGATACGCAGTATTTT
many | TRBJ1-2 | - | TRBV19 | CASSIDHSADYYGYTF | TGTGCCAGTAGTATAGATCACTCGGCAGACTACTATGGCTACACCTTC